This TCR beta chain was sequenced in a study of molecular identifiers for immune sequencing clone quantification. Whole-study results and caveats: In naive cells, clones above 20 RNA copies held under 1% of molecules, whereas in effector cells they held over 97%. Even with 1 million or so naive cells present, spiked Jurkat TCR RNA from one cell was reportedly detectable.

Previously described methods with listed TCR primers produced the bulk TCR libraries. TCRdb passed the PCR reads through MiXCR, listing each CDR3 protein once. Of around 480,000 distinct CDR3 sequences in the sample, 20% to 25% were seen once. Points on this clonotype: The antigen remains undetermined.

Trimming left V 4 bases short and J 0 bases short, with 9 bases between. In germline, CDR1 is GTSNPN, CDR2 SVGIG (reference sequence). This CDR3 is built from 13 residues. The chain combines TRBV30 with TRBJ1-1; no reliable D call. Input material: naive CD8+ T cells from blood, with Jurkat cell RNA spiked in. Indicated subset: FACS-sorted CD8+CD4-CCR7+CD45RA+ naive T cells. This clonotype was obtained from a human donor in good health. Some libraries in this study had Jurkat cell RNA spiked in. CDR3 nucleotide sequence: TGTGCCTGGATGATGGGAATGAACACTGAAGCTTTCTTT. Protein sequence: CAWMMGMNTEAFF.